The following is a T cell receptor beta chain sequence with its context. Its antigen remains unidentified. CD4+CD25+CD127- Tregs, CD4+CD25- non-Tregs, CD4 and CD8 cells were sorted. The protocol was immunoSEQ multiplex PCR, while the TCRdb copy is restricted to in-frame clones and leaves out a portion. The sample shows 50,000 to 65,000 clones, and roughly 0.89% sits with its ten largest clones. The sample originates from a study of Tregs in tolerant kidney transplant recipients. Overall study findings and caveats: Changing PCR primers prevented nucleotide comparison between some patients' samples. No direct test of biological reproducibility was done here.

Material: CD4+ T cells from blood, obtained before the transplant. The TCR sequence derives from a human donor who received a combined kidney and bone marrow transplant.

Here the CDR3 reads CSARGQGFNQPQHF. The part of the CDR3 DNA that was read is TGCAGTGCTAGAGGACAGGGTTTCAATCAGCCC. This chain links TRBV20-1 with TRBJ1-5, with TRBD1 matching over 7 bases. The observed sequence ends 3 residues before the CDR3 terminus, with the missing tail filled in from the germline J gene. Germline V gene data show CDR1 as DFQATT and CDR2 as SNEGSKA (reference sequence). This CDR3 region has 14 residues. J lost 3 bases, V lost 1 base, and 3 bases had no gene match.